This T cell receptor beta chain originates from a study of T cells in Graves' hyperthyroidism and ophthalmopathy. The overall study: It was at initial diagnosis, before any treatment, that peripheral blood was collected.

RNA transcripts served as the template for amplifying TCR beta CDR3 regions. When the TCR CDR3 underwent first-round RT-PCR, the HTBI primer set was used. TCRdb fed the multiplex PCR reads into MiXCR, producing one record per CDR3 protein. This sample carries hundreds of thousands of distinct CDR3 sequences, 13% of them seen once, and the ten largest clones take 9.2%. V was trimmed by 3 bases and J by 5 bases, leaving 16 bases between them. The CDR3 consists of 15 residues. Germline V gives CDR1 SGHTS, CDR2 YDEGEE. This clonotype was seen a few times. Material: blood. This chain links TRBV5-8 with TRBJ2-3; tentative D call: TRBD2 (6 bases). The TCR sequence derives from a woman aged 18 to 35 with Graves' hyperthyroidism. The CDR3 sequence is CASSSGLGRGDTQYF. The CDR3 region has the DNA TGTGCCAGCAGCTCCGGATTAGGGCGGGGAGATACGCAGTATTTT.